What follows are 10 T cell receptor beta chains derived from one specimen sequenced in a study of graft-versus-host responses after intestinal transplantation. Here immunoSEQ multiplex PCR was the method, and the copy in TCRdb shows in-frame clones only, minus some. Of about 91,000 clones listed, approximately 90% were seen once; the top ten hold approximately 0.33%. Their antigens remain unidentified. Sequencing used unstimulated CD4+ T cells sorted from spleen or lymph node cells, obtained before transplant. The receptors were sampled from a human donor who was the organ donor for an intestinal transplant.

The chain links TRBV6-4 to TRBJ1-6; 9 bases align to TRBD1. Germline CDR1 reads MRHNA; CDR2 reads SNTAGT. Trimming at V came to 3 bases and at J to 9 bases, leaving 6 bases not matched to a gene. This CDR3 contains 15 residues. The CDR3 loop is CASSEGTGNRSPLHF. The CDR3 nucleotides read TGTGCCAGCAGTGAGGGGACAGGGAATCGTTCACCCCTCCACTTT.

The chain couples TRBV6-5 to TRBJ2-7, with TRBD2 matching 7 bases. With V trimmed by 6 bases and J by 2 bases, 10 bases remained unmatched. The germline V gene encodes CDR1 MNHEY and CDR2 SVGAGI. This CDR3 spans 15 amino acids. The CDR3 loop is CASSVASGRTYEQYF. In DNA, the CDR3 is TGTGCCAGCAGCGTCGCTAGCGGCCGTACCTACGAGCAGTACTTC.

The gene calls are TRBV5-1 and TRBJ2-1, with 12 positions matching TRBD2. The germline CDR1 and CDR2 sequences are SGHRS and YFSETQ. V dropped 2 bases and J dropped 8; count of bases not matched to a gene: 11. The CDR3 has 17 amino acids. In DNA, the CDR3 is TGCGCCAGCAGCTTCCTAGCGGGAGGGATGGATTTTTATGAGCAGTTCTTC. This gives the protein CASSFLAGGMDFYEQFF.

The V and J genes are TRBV6-5 and TRBJ2-7; 8 positions agree with TRBD1. This CDR3 contains 15 residues. The germline V gene encodes CDR1 MNHEY and CDR2 SVGAGI. Unmatched junction bases numbered 9, after V lost 5 bases and J lost 3 bases. For the CDR3, the DNA is TGTGCCAGCAGTCCCGGGACAGGTCTCCTCTACGAGCAGTACTTC. Its protein product is CASSPGTGLLYEQYF.

The V and J genes are TRBV10-2 and TRBJ2-5; 8 nucleotides match TRBD1. J gave up 2 bases and V 5 bases, and 4 bases lay outside the gene matches. The CDR3 has 14 residues. The germline CDR1 and CDR2 sequences are WSHSY and SAAADI. This CDR3 is CASSRNRGQETQYF. DNA of the CDR3: TGCGCCAGCAGTCGAAACAGGGGGCAAGAGACCCAGTACTTC.

The rearrangement joins TRBV5-4 to TRBJ2-7; 7 bases match TRBD2. The V gene end was trimmed by 4 bases and the J gene end by 3 bases; junction bases not matched to a gene: 10. The germline gives CDR1 SGHNT, CDR2 YYREEE (reference sequence). This CDR3 spans 15 amino acids. CDR3 DNA sequence: TGTGCCAGCAGCATGGGGCTAGCGGAGTTCTACGAGCAGTACTTC. This sequence encodes CASSMGLAEFYEQYF.

The chain uses TRBV30 and TRBJ2-2, with 7 bases identical to TRBD2. CDR1 GTSNPN and CDR2 SVGIG come from the germline V gene (reference sequence). This CDR3 has 14 amino acids. V was pared by 6 bases and J by 7 bases, with 11 bases of the junction left unmatched. CDR3 sequence (DNA): TGTGCCTGTACCCATAGCGGGCGAGACGGGGAGCTGTTTTTT. This gives the protein CACTHSGRDGELFF.

This clone was seen once. This sequence joins TRBV4-1 and TRBJ2-2; tentatively, D is TRBD2 (5 bases). Germline values: CDR1 MGHRA, CDR2 YSYEKL. The CDR3 length is 13 residues. Trimming took 5 bases from V and 6 from J, leaving 10 bases between them. Here the CDR3 DNA reads TGCGCCAGCAGCTTACTAGTTCCCGGGGAGCTGTTTTTT. Protein sequence: CASSLLVPGELFF.

V is TRBV18 and J is TRBJ2-1, with D possibly TRBD2 on 6 matching bases. The germline gives CDR1 KGHSH, CDR2 LQKENI. This CDR3 has 13 amino acids. Trimming stripped 1 base from V and 10 bases from J, with 11 bases between. The CDR3 DNA reads TGTGCCAGCTCACCACGGGGACTGTCGGAGCAGTTCTTC. This gives the protein CASSPRGLSEQFF.

This clone was observed a handful of times. The V and J genes are TRBV30 and TRBJ1-1; D remains ambiguous. V was cut by 0 bases and J by 7 bases, with 12 bases left in between. The CDR3 covers 13 residues. Germline CDR1 GTSNPN, CDR2 SVGIG (reference sequence). DNA for the CDR3: TGTGCCTGGAGTGTACAAACAGAACTTGAAGCTTTCTTT. It is translated as CAWSVQTELEAFF.